This T cell receptor beta chain was observed in a study of molecular identifiers for immune sequencing clone quantification (dated by TCRdb to 2016 to 2019). With respect to the entire study: For a replicate experiment, RNA from around 20,000 or 100,000 naive CD8 T cells was divided into five aliquots, and four of the five aliquots were sequenced. CD8 T cells were used in a methods study to benchmark molecular-identifier clustering-based TCR repertoire sequencing (MIDCIRS) and TCR RNA copy counting. The paper as a whole reports these results and caveats: Modeling indicated approximately 3.2 TCR RNA copies recovered per cell, compared with about 9.7 by digital PCR, which implies a capture efficiency of around 30%. Even against a background of 850,000 to 1,000,000 naive CD8 T cells, spiked-in Jurkat TCR RNA amounting to a single cell's worth was reported to be detectable. Clones above 20 RNA copies held over 98% of molecules in CMV-specific effector cells but under 1% in naive cells. Highly expanded clone sizes could be underestimated if identical TCR molecules share a barcode. The naive libraries included spiked-in Jurkat TCR RNA (roughly nine copies' worth), and this Jurkat TCR RNA is not part of the donor repertoire. Without barcode sub-clustering, chimeric consensus sequences inflated TCR diversity; chimeras reached as high as 47%.

In this sample, this clonotype turned up many times. This clone's antigen is unknown. No much larger clone exists at a distance of one base, and base qualities are not known. The CDR1 and CDR2 encoded by the germline V gene are KGHDR and SFDVKD. The CDR3 measures 17 amino acids from cysteine to phenylalanine. The CDR3 DNA has 51 bases and is translated from base 1. V lost 1 base and J lost 5 bases; the stretch between them is 17 bases long. Libraries were made using PCR. Sequencing used an Illumina HiSeq 4000. Preparation of bulk TCR libraries followed a previously described approach, with the TCR primers listed in Table S5. The Qiagen AllPrep DNA/RNA kit was used to purify total RNA. Before any analysis, reads coming from multiple sequencing runs of the same library were combined into one pool. As for the original processing: Reads were retained only if the reads had an exact TCR constant sequence, and the retained reads were trimmed to 150 nt and grouped according to their 12-nt molecular barcodes. Within each barcode group, reads were sub-clustered at a 15% Levenshtein threshold, and quality-weighted consensus sequences were built per RNA molecule. Non-functional sequences were removed, as were lower-count sequences one edit away from another. Based on a fit of two negative binomial distributions, barcode sub-clusters having less than 20% of the maximum read count were discarded. The public reads were quality trimmed at Q25 with fastp and then assembled into clones with MiXCR by TCRdb, keeping productive beta chains. Rows with a matching CDR3 protein are joined into one entry that keeps the most common DNA and genes. The V and J calls follow TCRdb's processing rather than the paper's. The sample profile shows over 60,000 distinct CDR3 sequences; about 20% of them were found once. The ten largest clones take up 1.1% to 1.5% of the sample.

Libraries of naive CD8 T cells were built from anywhere between about 18,000 and 1,000,000 sorted cells, with 10%, 30% or 50% of the purified RNA used. Naive CD8 T cells, defined as CD8+CD4-CCR7+CD45RA+, were FACS-sorted into RLT Plus buffer on a BD FACSAria II. To test detection sensitivity, Jurkat RNA equal to around nine TCR copies was added to samples of roughly 17,000-1,100,000 naive CD8 T cells. CD8 T cells were enriched with RosetteSep CD8+ T Cell Enrichment Cocktail and Ficoll-Paque, followed by ACK red cell lysis. The chain is assembled from TRBV24-1 and TRBJ2-1, with TRBD2 perhaps the D gene, on 5 matching bases. The specimen was naive CD8+ T cells from blood, with Jurkat cell RNA spiked in. The intended sense of this specimen's cell subset or site label: FACS-sorted CD8+CD4-CCR7+CD45RA+ naive T cells. The receptor comes from a human donor in good health. Some libraries in this study had Jurkat cell RNA spiked in. The CDR3 reads as follows: CATSDFMRAQTNNEQFF. The base sequence is TGTGCCACCAGTGATTTTATGCGGGCACAAACGAACAATGAGCAGTTCTTC.